The 29 T cell receptor beta chains below come from one sample, sequenced in a study of blood T cells in healthy people across ages. It was with a sample-barcoded 5' primer and a J-beta primer mix that a second PCR of roughly 6 to 11 cycles was run. Using its own MiXCR run on the 5' RACE reads, TCRdb lists one record per CDR3 protein. The data show about 1.8 million distinct CDR3 sequences, with around half seen just once and approximately 2.1% held by the top ten. Source material: blood. The source is a middle-aged woman in good health.

This chain links TRBV7-2 with TRBJ2-7; D ambiguous. V lost 5 bases, J lost 0 bases, and 14 bases lay in between. Per germline, CDR1 SGHTA and CDR2 FQGNSA. CDR3 size: 15 residues. CDR3 DNA sequence: TGTGCCAGCAGCCCTCCAACAGAGAGCTCCTACGAGCAGTACTTC. It codes for CASSPPTESSYEQYF.

The V gene is TRBV4-2, the J gene TRBJ1-5; maybe TRBD1 (6 bases). CDR1 and CDR2 from the germline V gene are LGHNA and YNFKEQ. The CDR3 covers 14 residues. The germline V and J ends were trimmed by 4 bases and 3 bases, with 10 bases remaining between them. The CDR3 sequence is CASSPRQANQPQHF. CDR3 sequence (DNA): TGTGCCAGCAGCCCCCGACAGGCCAATCAGCCCCAGCATTTT.

This clonotype was observed a handful of times. The V call is TRBV6-5, the J call TRBJ2-7, with 7 positions matching TRBD1. The CDR3 consists of 13 residues. V lost 6 bases to trimming and J lost 3 bases; unmatched junction nucleotides: 5. Per germline, CDR1 MNHEY and CDR2 SVGAGI. CDR3 bases: TGTGCCAGCAGACCGGGACAGCTCTACGAGCAGTACTTC. Amino acid sequence: CASRPGQLYEQYF.

The V gene is TRBV6-2 or TRBV6-3, the J gene TRBJ2-4, with 7 bases lining up with TRBD1. With the DNA end fitting TRBJ2-7 better, the J assignment may be wrong. Germline CDR1 MNHEY, CDR2 SVGEGT. The CDR3 is made up of 15 amino acids. The CDR3 region has the DNA TGTGCCAGCAGTTTACAGGGGACCCCACTCTACGAGCAGTACTTC. This gives the protein CASSLQGTPLYEQYF.

The rearrangement joins TRBV20-1 to TRBJ2-1; 8 nucleotides line up with TRBD1. There are 13 residues in the CDR3. Germline V gene lookup returns CDR1 DFQATT and CDR2 SNEGSKA (reference sequence). J was trimmed by 8 bases and V by 2 bases; bases with no gene match: 5. The CDR3 here is CSARQGAGDEQFF. In nucleotides, the CDR3 is TGCAGTGCTAGACAGGGGGCTGGCGATGAGCAGTTCTTC.

The V and J genes are TRBV12-3 or TRBV12-4 and TRBJ1-2; maybe TRBD1 (6 bases). Trimming pared 5 bases from V and 7 bases from J, leaving 17 bases between. This CDR3 has 14 amino acids. CDR3 sequence reads: CASSAGTYLGGYTF. The CDR3 bases are TGTGCCAGCAGTGCCGGGACATACCTCGGTGGCTACACCTTC.

This clonotype occurred a few times. The gene calls are TRBV6-2 or TRBV6-3 and TRBJ2-5; maybe TRBD2 (5 bases). Per germline, CDR1 MNHEY and CDR2 SVGEGT. CDR3 size: 15 residues. Trimming stripped 5 bases from V and 1 base from J, with 14 bases between. In nucleotides, the CDR3 is TGTGCCAGCAGTACCTTCTGGACTGTCCAAGAGACCCAGTACTTC. Protein: CASSTFWTVQETQYF.

The chain joins TRBV12-3 or TRBV12-4 to TRBJ2-1; D uncertain. The CDR3 consists of 13 residues. V shed 5 bases and J shed 8 bases, with 13 bases lying between them. The CDR3 loop reads CASSVGTVDEQFF. In DNA, the CDR3 is TGTGCCAGCAGTGTAGGTACGGTGGATGAGCAGTTCTTC.

The chain carries TRBV3-1 and TRBJ1-5, with 7 nucleotides matching TRBD1. The germline V gene encodes CDR1 LGHDT and CDR2 YNNKEL (reference sequence). V lost 1 base and J lost 1; bases outside the gene matches: 4. The CDR3 spans 16 residues. This chain's CDR3 is CASSQAKTGSNQPQHF. The CDR3 bases are TGTGCCAGCAGCCAAGCTAAGACAGGGAGCAATCAGCCCCAGCATTTT. Full variable domain (remainder filled in from reference TRBV3-1 and TRBJ1-5): DTAVSQTPKYLVTQMGNDKSIKCEQNLGHDTMYWYKQDSKKFLKIMFSYNNKELIINETVPNRFSPKSPDKAHLNLHINSLELGDSAVYFCASSQAKTGSNQPQHFGDGTRLSIL.

J is TRBJ2-3 and V is TRBV4-3; D might be TRBD2 (5 bases). This CDR3 spans 16 amino acids. V was trimmed by 2 bases and J by 4 bases, leaving 16 bases between them. Germline V gene data show CDR1 as LGHNA and CDR2 as YSLEER. The CDR3 loop reads CASSQLRRDRADTQYF. The CDR3, as DNA: TGCGCCAGCAGCCAACTTCGACGGGATCGCGCAGATACGCAGTATTTT.

This chain uses TRBV27 with TRBJ1-2; 7 nucleotides agree with TRBD1. The V gene end was trimmed by 0 bases and the J gene end by 4 bases; junction bases not matched to a gene: 5. In germline, CDR1 is MNHEY, CDR2 SMNVEV (reference sequence). This CDR3 is 15 amino acids long. CDR3 DNA: TGTGCCAGCAGTTTATCGACAGGGAAGATCTATGGCTACACCTTC. Its translation is CASSLSTGKIYGYTF.

The chain is built from TRBV7-3 and TRBJ1-6; D is uncertain. Trimming took off 5 bases at V and 7 bases at J, with 12 bases between the two ends. CDR3 size: 14 residues. The germline V gene has CDR1 SGHTA and CDR2 FQGTGA. The CDR3 sequence: CASSRGINNSPLHF. The CDR3 DNA sequence: TGTGCCAGCAGCCGAGGGATAAACAATTCACCCCTCCACTTT.

The chain recombines TRBV20-1 with TRBJ1-5; 7 nucleotides match TRBD1. The V and J ends lost 1 base and 5 bases, in that order; junction bases with no gene match: 5. The V gene's germline CDR1 is DFQATT and CDR2 SNEGSKA (reference sequence). The CDR3 sequence is 14 residues long. This CDR3 is CSARVVTGHQPQHF. In DNA, the CDR3 is TGCAGTGCTAGAGTCGTGACAGGGCATCAGCCCCAGCATTTT.

The V gene is TRBV4-1, the J gene TRBJ1-2; TRBD1 aligns across 7 bases. With 6 bases clipped from V and 5 bases from J, the junction kept 12 bases outside the gene matches. The length of the CDR3 is 15 residues. Looked up from germline, CDR1 is MGHRA and CDR2 is YSYEKL. The CDR3, as DNA: TGCGCCAGCAGTCCGGGACAGCTAATAATTTATGGCTACACCTTC. It encodes CASSPGQLIIYGYTF.

This clonotype was seen more than once but under ten times. The rearrangement uses TRBV4-2 and TRBJ2-3; 7 positions match TRBD2. CDR3 length: 18 residues. CDR1 LGHNA and CDR2 YNFKEQ come from the germline V gene. J was trimmed by 3 bases and V by 1 base; bases with no gene match: 13. The CDR3 sequence is CASSQVSRGAGTTDTQYF. The CDR3 nucleotides read TGTGCCAGCAGCCAAGTATCCCGTGGAGCGGGGACGACAGATACGCAGTATTTT.

The chain employs TRBV7-8 and TRBJ2-7; unclear D gene. The V end was cut by 3 bases, the J end by 5 bases, with 20 bases between. CDR1 and CDR2 from the germline V gene are SGHVS and FQNEAQ. The CDR3 length is 16 residues. In DNA, the CDR3 is TGTGCCAGCAGCTTTCGCCCCACGGACGGTCTCCACGAGCAGTACTTC. Its translation: CASSFRPTDGLHEQYF. The variable domain in full, completed from reference TRBV7-8 and TRBJ2-7, reads GAGVSQSPRYKVAKRGQDVALRCDPISGHVSLFWYQQALGQGPEFLTYFQNEAQLDKSGLPSDRFFAERPEGSVSTLKIQRTQQEDSAVYLCASSFRPTDGLHEQYFGPGTRLTVT.

There are many counts of this clonotype. This chain uses TRBV29-1 with TRBJ2-4, with D possibly TRBD2 on 6 matching bases. Trimming cost V 5 bases and J 0 bases, with 11 bases left between them. Per the germline V gene, CDR1 is SQVTM and CDR2 is ANQGSEA. The CDR3 is 14 residues long. The CDR3 nucleotides are TGCAGCGTTTGGGACTCTCTAGCCAAAAACATTCAGTACTTC. Encoded protein: CSVWDSLAKNIQYF.

This sequence joins TRBV6-6 and TRBJ1-6, with TRBD1 matching over 8 bases. This CDR3 has 15 amino acids. From germline, CDR1 is MNHNY and CDR2 SVGAGI (reference sequence). V lost 6 bases to trimming and J lost 8 bases; unmatched junction nucleotides: 9. The CDR3 sequence: CASRGLTGEDSPLHF. The CDR3 nucleotides are TGTGCCAGCAGGGGATTGACAGGGGAAGATTCACCCCTCCACTTT.

In its sample, this clonotype was seen a few times. The chain is built from TRBV18 and TRBJ1-6, with 9 bases matching TRBD1. CDR1 is KGHSH, CDR2 LQKENI, per germline. V trimming: 3 bases; J trimming: 9 bases; junction bases outside the gene matches: 3. The CDR3 contains 14 residues. For the CDR3, the DNA is TGTGCCAGCTCACCTCCGGGACAGGGTTCACCCCTCCACTTT. Translation gives CASSPPGQGSPLHF.

This chain connects TRBV27 to TRBJ1-4; TRBD1 matches 7 bases. The germline CDR1 and CDR2 sequences are MNHEY and SMNVEV (reference sequence). This CDR3 is built from 16 residues. Trimming took 3 bases from V and 5 from J; bases not matched to a gene: 9. The CDR3 sequence: CASSFNRGGINEKLFF. DNA of the CDR3: TGTGCCAGCAGTTTCAACAGGGGTGGGATCAATGAAAAACTGTTTTTT.

This sequence joins TRBV7-2 and TRBJ2-1, with D tentatively TRBD1 (5 bases). Trimming removed 4 bases from V and 11 bases from J, with 9 bases in between. CDR1 SGHTA and CDR2 FQGNSA come from the germline V gene. This CDR3 is 11 amino acids long. The CDR3, as DNA: TGTGCCAGCAGCTCACAGGTTAAGCAGTTCTTC. Amino acid sequence: CASSSQVKQFF.

The gene calls are TRBV10-1 and TRBJ2-3; D is unresolved. Trimming pared 0 bases from V and 4 bases from J, leaving 11 bases between. The CDR3 sequence is 15 residues long. The germline gives CDR1 WNHNN, CDR2 SYGVQD (reference sequence). CDR3 sequence reads: CASSESTGFPDTQYF. In nucleotides, the CDR3 is TGCGCCAGCAGTGAGTCGACGGGTTTCCCAGATACGCAGTATTTT.

The J gene is TRBJ2-1, the V gene TRBV18, with 9 positions matching TRBD2. Unmatched junction bases numbered 8, after V lost 0 bases and J lost 8 bases. CDR3 length equals 16 residues. From germline, CDR1 is KGHSH and CDR2 LQKENI. The DNA for the CDR3 is TGTGCCAGCTCACCACCGGGGGCTAGCGGGGTACATGAGCAGTTCTTC. Encoded protein: CASSPPGASGVHEQFF.

CDR3 residues: CSAKIGDIQYF. The DNA of the CDR3 is TGCAGCGCTAAAATTGGAGACATTCAGTACTTC. V usage is TRBV29-1 and J usage is TRBJ2-4, with D uncertain. The germline V and J ends were trimmed by 7 bases and 8 bases, with 12 bases remaining between them. The CDR3 has 11 amino acids. Germline-derived CDR1 and CDR2 are SQVTM and ANQGSEA.

A few counts support this clonotype. The chain joins TRBV27 to TRBJ2-4; weak D call: TRBD2 (6 bases). The germline gives CDR1 MNHEY, CDR2 SMNVEV (reference sequence). The CDR3 has 13 residues. Trimming took 5 bases from V and 13 from J, leaving 18 bases between them. The CDR3: CASSAGTHREQYF. DNA of the CDR3: TGTGCCAGCAGTGCTGGGACGCACCGGGAGCAGTACTTC.

This chain uses TRBV7-2 with TRBJ1-5; D remains unclear. Germline CDR1 is SGHTA and CDR2 is FQGNSA. Trimming cost V 5 bases and J 5 bases, with 10 bases left between them. The CDR3 length is 13 residues. This CDR3 is CASSPLLDQPQHF. The CDR3 DNA reads TGTGCCAGCAGCCCCTTGCTCGATCAGCCCCAGCATTTT.

This clonotype was found a few times. The rearrangement uses TRBV25-1 and TRBJ1-6; 7 positions match TRBD1. Germline V gives CDR1 MGHDK, CDR2 SYGVNS. There are 16 residues in the CDR3. Germline trimming cut 6 bases from V and 6 bases from J; bases unmatched to any gene: 11. CDR3 in DNA: TGTGCCAGCAGAGAAGTAAACAGGGGCCTTAATTCACCCCTCCACTTT. As protein: CASREVNRGLNSPLHF.

This clonotype was counted only a few times. The chain joins TRBV2 to TRBJ2-7; D call uncertain. This CDR3 spans 15 amino acids. The V gene lost 0 bases and the J gene lost 0 bases, with 9 bases spanning the gap. Per germline, CDR1 SNHLY and CDR2 FYNNEI. The DNA of the CDR3 is TGTGCCAGCAGTGAAGCGCTCCGGAGCTCCTACGAGCAGTACTTC. Amino acid sequence: CASSEALRSSYEQYF.

This clonotype was observed many times. The chain links TRBV6-2 or TRBV6-3 to TRBJ2-7; D remains unclear. V gave up 3 bases and J gave up 4 bases, with 7 bases separating them. The germline gives CDR1 MNHEY, CDR2 SVGEGT. This CDR3 spans 12 amino acids. CDR3 residues: CASSYSEYEQYF. The CDR3, as DNA: TGTGCCAGCAGTTATTCGGAGTACGAGCAGTACTTC.